This is a list of T cell receptor beta chains from one sample in a study of patients and donors after allogeneic stem cell transplantation. One entry per CDR3 protein, called by TCRdb with MiXCR from the RT-PCR reads. The sample lists about a million distinct CDR3 sequences, roughly 18% occurring once. Sequenced sample: blood, either unsorted or a sorted T cell fraction (not recorded which). These receptors were obtained from a human donor who was either an allogeneic HSCT recipient or a stem cell or donor lymphocyte infusion donor (not recorded which). It is not recorded whose cells these are; they may come from a transplant donor. Each CDR3 is given with its conserved first and last residue. The D gene is left open where the match is weak. The size of a clone is reported for some rows only, either as once, few or many, or as a class for expanded clones.

V gene,clone size,D gene,J gene,CDR3 protein,CDR3 DNA
TRBV6-5,.,.,TRBJ2-3,CASSYSRGGSDTQYF,TGTGCCAGCAGTTACTCGAGGGGGGGCTCAGATACGCAGTATTTT
TRBV10-3,.,TRBD1,TRBJ1-2,CAISESGADRGLYYGYTF,TGTGCCATCAGTGAGTCTGGGGCGGACAGGGGGCTTTACTATGGCTACACCTTC
TRBV2,.,.,TRBJ2-7,CASSGGTGTYEQYF,TGTGCCAGCAGTGGTGGAACAGGGACATACGAGCAGTACTTC
TRBV12-3/TRBV12-4,few,TRBD1,TRBJ2-3,CASSLQGRDTQYF,TGTGCCAGCAGCTTACAGGGGCGGGATACGCAGTATTTT
TRBV20-1,.,.,TRBJ2-1,CSARASTLYNEQFF,TGCAGTGCTAGGGCTAGCACACTATACAATGAGCAGTTCTTC
TRBV24-1,.,.,TRBJ1-4,CATSDVGGEKLFF,TGTGCCACCAGTGATGTCGGCGGGGAAAAACTGTTTTTT
TRBV3-1,few,TRBD2,TRBJ2-5,CASSQVGDYPEETQYF,TGTGCCAGCAGCCAAGTCGGGGACTACCCAGAAGAGACCCAGTACTTC
TRBV14,.,TRBD1,TRBJ2-5,CASSQGRTGGAKETQYF,TGTGCCAGCAGCCAAGGGCGGACAGGGGGCGCGAAAGAGACCCAGTACTTC
TRBV4-3,few,TRBD1,TRBJ1-2,CASSQPGQGAYGYTF,TGCGCCAGCAGCCAGCCGGGACAGGGGGCCTATGGCTACACCTTC
TRBV20-1,many,.,TRBJ1-2,CSARDEGLGGSYGYTF,TGCAGTGCTAGAGATGAGGGACTGGGGGGCTCGTATGGCTACACCTTC
TRBV20-1,.,.,TRBJ2-2,CSAKAIGPGELFF,TGCAGTGCTAAAGCCATAGGCCCCGGGGAGCTGTTTTTT
TRBV21-1,few,.,TRBJ2-1,CASSTTGRPYNEQFF,TGTGCCAGCAGCACGACAGGGAGACCCTACAATGAGCAGTTCTTC
TRBV4-3,few,.,TRBJ1-4,CASSQEPRGEEKLFF,TGCGCCAGCAGCCAAGAACCCAGGGGAGAAGAAAAACTGTTTTTT
TRBV24-1,.,.,TRBJ2-6,CAISPTSGANVLTF,TGTGCCATCAGTCCCACCTCTGGGGCCAACGTCCTGACTTTC
TRBV6-5,.,TRBD1,TRBJ2-1,CASSFTQTGIFYNEQFF,TGTGCCAGCAGTTTTACGCAGACAGGGATTTTCTACAATGAGCAGTTCTTC